These 5 T cell receptor beta chains were all obtained from the same sample, sequenced in a study of blood T cell repertoires in COVID-19 (dated by TCRdb to the early 2020s). Library construction relied on the immunoSEQ multiplex PCR assay. The immuneACCESS repertoire file appears here via TCRdb, limited to in-frame rearrangements. These files lack a portion of the clones; in checked studies, under half of the deficit traces to unresolved V genes, and the cause of the others is not known. Present in this sample are some 130,000 clones, about nine tenths of which were seen just once. The ten largest make up around a tenth of the sample. The specimen was peripheral blood. These receptors all come from a middle-aged man with acute or convalescent COVID-19.

The DNA for the CDR3 is TGTGCCAGCAGCCTTACAGGGGAGGACGAGCAGTTCTTC. It encodes CASSLTGEDEQFF. The chain joins TRBV11-2 to TRBJ2-1; the D gene is possibly TRBD1 (7 bases). CDR1 is SGHAT and CDR2 is FQNNGV in the germline V gene. CDR3 length equals 13 residues. V was pared by 5 bases and J by 10 bases, with 15 bases between.

V and J are TRBV7-2 and TRBJ1-2, with a possible D match to TRBD1 (5 bases). The CDR3 length is 14 residues. CDR1 is SGHTA and CDR2 is FQGNSA in the germline V gene. V dropped 5 bases and J dropped 12 bases, with 22 bases sitting between them. The CDR3 DNA is TGTGCCAGCAGCCTCATCACAGTAACGCAGGACAACACCTTC. Its protein is CASSLITVTQDNTF.

The chain is built from TRBV3-1 (or the pseudogene TRBV3-2) and TRBJ2-5, with D perhaps matching TRBD2 (6 bases). The V and J ends lost 3 bases and 5 bases respectively, with 13 bases between them. CDR1 is LGHDT and CDR2 is YNNKEL in the germline V gene (reference sequence). This CDR3 region has 14 residues. In nucleotides, the CDR3 is TGTGCCAGCAGCCAGGGACTCCTAGGGGAGACCCAGTACTTC. It codes for CASSQGLLGETQYF.

The chain links TRBV10-3 to TRBJ1-1, with D perhaps TRBD1 (5 bases). Trimming cost V 0 bases and J 3 bases, with 8 bases left between them. This CDR3 is 14 amino acids long. Germline lookup yields CDR1 ENHRY and CDR2 SYGVKD. CDR3 in amino acids: CAISESGRDTEAFF. CDR3 DNA sequence: TGTGCCATCAGTGAGTCAGGCAGGGACACTGAAGCTTTCTTT.

This chain joins TRBV6-5 and TRBJ1-2, with 7 bases lining up with TRBD1. The ends lost 5 bases at V and 6 bases at J; junction bases unmatched: 6. CDR1 is MNHEY, CDR2 SVGAGI, per germline. CDR3 length equals 13 residues. CDR3 residues: CASSPQGKDGYTF. CDR3 DNA: TGTGCCAGCAGTCCACAGGGGAAGGATGGCTACACCTTC.